A selection of T cell receptor beta chains follows, all from one sample in a study of T cell responses to AZD1222 COVID-19 vaccine. The table came from immunoSEQ multiplex PCR; TCRdb's copy has only in-frame clones and leaves some out. The sample lists more than 250,000 clones, over 90% occurring once. This specimen was peripheral blood, taken on day 0 of AZD1222 vaccination. Every receptor here comes from an adult in good health. Both conserved end residues are part of each CDR3. Each record gives: D gene, J gene, clone size, V gene, CDR3 protein, CDR3 DNA. A D gene is named only where the DNA matches it firmly. The size of a clone is reported for some rows only, either as once, few or many, or as a class for expanded clones.

D gene: TRBD1
J gene: TRBJ1-2
clone size: -
V gene: TRBV15
CDR3 protein: CATSWRDRGSGGYTF
CDR3 DNA: TGTGCCACCAGCTGGCGGGACAGGGGGTCTGGTGGCTACACCTTC

D gene: -
J gene: TRBJ2-2
clone size: -
V gene: TRBV9
CDR3 protein: CASSVGTMDGELFF
CDR3 DNA: TGTGCCAGCAGCGTAGGGACGATGGACGGGGAGCTGTTTTTT

D gene: -
J gene: TRBJ1-4
clone size: -
V gene: TRBV6-5
CDR3 protein: CASSPRGEKLFF
CDR3 DNA: TGTGCCAGCAGCCCCAGAGGGGAAAAACTGTTTTTT

D gene: -
J gene: TRBJ1-6
clone size: -
V gene: TRBV12-2
CDR3 protein: CASRSVRGLNSPLHF
CDR3 DNA: TGTGCAAGTCGCTCCGTCAGGGGATTGAATTCACCCCTCCACTTT

D gene: -
J gene: TRBJ2-7
clone size: -
V gene: TRBV19
CDR3 protein: CASSIEGHNIRGQYF
CDR3 DNA: TGTGCCAGTAGTATAGAGGGACACAACATAAGGGGACAGTACTTC

D gene: -
J gene: TRBJ2-5
clone size: -
V gene: TRBV11-2
CDR3 protein: CASSLDNGETQYF
CDR3 DNA: TGTGCCAGCAGCTTAGACAACGGAGAGACCCAGTACTTC

D gene: -
J gene: TRBJ1-5
clone size: -
V gene: TRBV3-1/TRBV3-2
CDR3 protein: CASSQDRDQPQHF
CDR3 DNA: TGTGCCAGCAGCCAAGATAGGGATCAGCCCCAGCATTTT

D gene: -
J gene: TRBJ1-5
clone size: -
V gene: TRBV2
CDR3 protein: CASSVDSNQPQHF
CDR3 DNA: TGTGCCAGCAGTGTGGATAGCAATCAGCCCCAGCATTTT

D gene: -
J gene: TRBJ2-1
clone size: -
V gene: TRBV20-1
CDR3 protein: CSARGGDEQFF
CDR3 DNA: TGCAGTGCGAGAGGAGGGGATGAGCAGTTCTTC

D gene: TRBD1
J gene: TRBJ1-5
clone size: -
V gene: TRBV2
CDR3 protein: CASDRDSNQPQHF
CDR3 DNA: TGTGCCAGCGACAGGGACAGCAATCAGCCCCAGCATTTT

D gene: -
J gene: TRBJ2-7
clone size: -
V gene: TRBV7-2
CDR3 protein: CASSLAFRYEQYF
CDR3 DNA: TGTGCCAGCAGCTTAGCGTTTAGGTACGAGCAGTACTTC

D gene: -
J gene: TRBJ1-2
clone size: -
V gene: TRBV28
CDR3 protein: CASSPFQANYGYTF
CDR3 DNA: TGTGCCAGCAGTCCCTTTCAAGCTAACTATGGCTACACCTTC

D gene: TRBD2
J gene: TRBJ2-1
clone size: -
V gene: TRBV11-2
CDR3 protein: CASSLVRSGSYNEQFF
CDR3 DNA: TGTGCCAGCAGCTTAGTGCGGAGCGGGAGTTATAATGAGCAGTTCTTC

D gene: TRBD2
J gene: TRBJ2-7
clone size: -
V gene: TRBV2
CDR3 protein: CASGSGGESYEQYF
CDR3 DNA: TGTGCCAGCGGTAGCGGGGGGGAATCCTACGAGCAGTACTTC

D gene: -
J gene: TRBJ1-2
clone size: -
V gene: TRBV28
CDR3 protein: CASSPGGLGYGYTF
CDR3 DNA: TGTGCCAGCAGTCCTGGGGGCTTGGGCTATGGCTACACCTTC

D gene: -
J gene: TRBJ2-3
clone size: -
V gene: TRBV2
CDR3 protein: CASNQQGEADTQYF
CDR3 DNA: TGTGCCAGCAACCAGCAGGGGGAGGCAGATACGCAGTATTTT

D gene: -
J gene: TRBJ1-2
clone size: -
V gene: TRBV28
CDR3 protein: CASSPGTGSDTF
CDR3 DNA: TGTGCCAGCAGCCCCGGGACGGGATCAGACACCTTC

D gene: -
J gene: TRBJ1-1
clone size: -
V gene: TRBV21-1
CDR3 protein: CASSMWETPGRGDTEAFF
CDR3 DNA: TGTGCCAGCAGCATGTGGGAAACTCCGGGGCGGGGGGACACTGAAGCTTTCTTT

D gene: -
J gene: TRBJ2-1
clone size: many
V gene: TRBV4-1
CDR3 protein: CASSQGGINEQFF
CDR3 DNA: TGCGCCAGCAGCCAAGGAGGGATCAATGAGCAGTTCTTC

D gene: TRBD2
J gene: TRBJ2-1
clone size: -
V gene: TRBV4-3
CDR3 protein: CASSQGNELAGRPYEQFF
CDR3 DNA: TGCGCCAGCAGCCAAGGTAACGAACTAGCGGGGCGCCCGTATGAGCAGTTCTTC

D gene: -
J gene: TRBJ2-2
clone size: -
V gene: TRBV3-1/TRBV3-2
CDR3 protein: CASSQRSVAGELFF
CDR3 DNA: TGTGCCAGCAGCCAGCGATCGGTGGCCGGGGAGCTGTTTTTT

D gene: TRBD2
J gene: TRBJ2-5
clone size: -
V gene: TRBV28
CDR3 protein: CASRLPGGGETQYF
CDR3 DNA: TGTGCCAGCAGACTCCCTGGCGGGGGGGAGACCCAGTACTTC

D gene: -
J gene: TRBJ2-2
clone size: once
V gene: TRBV19
CDR3 protein: CASNFPASRELFF
CDR3 DNA: TGTGCCAGTAATTTCCCAGCGTCACGGGAGCTGTTTTTT

D gene: TRBD1
J gene: TRBJ1-2
clone size: -
V gene: TRBV18
CDR3 protein: CASSPSGTGNVVDYGYTF
CDR3 DNA: TGTGCCAGCTCACCCTCCGGGACAGGGAACGTCGTCGACTATGGCTACACCTTC

D gene: -
J gene: TRBJ1-1
clone size: -
V gene: TRBV2
CDR3 protein: CASNRQALNTEAFF
CDR3 DNA: TGTGCCAGCAACCGACAGGCCTTGAACACTGAAGCTTTCTTT

D gene: TRBD2
J gene: TRBJ2-1
clone size: -
V gene: TRBV5-4
CDR3 protein: CASSLRAGGQNEQFF
CDR3 DNA: TGTGCCAGCAGCTTGAGAGCGGGGGGGCAGAATGAGCAGTTCTTC

D gene: -
J gene: TRBJ2-1
clone size: -
V gene: TRBV6-2/TRBV6-3
CDR3 protein: CASSYSKHNTPLFSYNEQFF
CDR3 DNA: TGTGCCAGCAGTTACTCGAAGCACAATACCCCACTGTTCTCCTACAATGAGCAGTTCTTC

D gene: TRBD1
J gene: TRBJ2-2
clone size: -
V gene: TRBV27
CDR3 protein: CASGPRGTSNTGELFF
CDR3 DNA: TGTGCCAGCGGACCCAGGGGGACCTCGAACACCGGGGAGCTGTTTTTT

D gene: TRBD2
J gene: TRBJ2-1
clone size: -
V gene: TRBV27
CDR3 protein: CASSPGLAESTVYKEQFF
CDR3 DNA: TGTGCCAGCAGTCCGGGACTAGCGGAGTCCACAGTTTATAAGGAGCAGTTCTTC

D gene: -
J gene: TRBJ1-2
clone size: once
V gene: TRBV28
CDR3 protein: CASSFLGGVYGYTF
CDR3 DNA: TGTGCCAGCAGTTTCCTTGGTGGTGTCTATGGCTACACCTTC

D gene: TRBD1
J gene: TRBJ1-1
clone size: -
V gene: TRBV28
CDR3 protein: CASSTTGPSETEAFF
CDR3 DNA: TGTGCCAGCAGCACGACAGGGCCCTCGGAAACTGAAGCTTTCTTT

D gene: TRBD2
J gene: TRBJ2-1
clone size: once
V gene: TRBV5-1
CDR3 protein: CASSLTSGLYNEQFF
CDR3 DNA: TGCGCCAGCAGCTTGACTAGCGGGCTCTACAATGAGCAGTTCTTC

D gene: -
J gene: TRBJ1-2
clone size: -
V gene: TRBV5-4
CDR3 protein: CASSLGAEYYGYTF
CDR3 DNA: TGTGCCAGCAGCTTGGGAGCAGAATACTATGGCTACACCTTC

D gene: -
J gene: TRBJ2-7
clone size: -
V gene: TRBV5-1
CDR3 protein: CASSRGDFYEQYF
CDR3 DNA: TGCGCCAGCAGCAGGGGCGATTTCTACGAGCAGTACTTC

D gene: -
J gene: TRBJ2-2
clone size: -
V gene: TRBV5-6
CDR3 protein: CASWSEGYTGELFF
CDR3 DNA: TGTGCCAGCTGGTCAGAGGGTTACACCGGGGAGCTGTTTTTT

D gene: -
J gene: TRBJ2-4
clone size: -
V gene: TRBV28
CDR3 protein: CASSLPKNIQYF
CDR3 DNA: TGTGCCAGCAGTCTCCCCAAAAACATTCAGTACTTC

D gene: -
J gene: TRBJ1-3
clone size: -
V gene: TRBV19
CDR3 protein: CASSRISGNTIYF
CDR3 DNA: TGTGCCAGTAGTAGGATCTCTGGAAACACCATATATTTT